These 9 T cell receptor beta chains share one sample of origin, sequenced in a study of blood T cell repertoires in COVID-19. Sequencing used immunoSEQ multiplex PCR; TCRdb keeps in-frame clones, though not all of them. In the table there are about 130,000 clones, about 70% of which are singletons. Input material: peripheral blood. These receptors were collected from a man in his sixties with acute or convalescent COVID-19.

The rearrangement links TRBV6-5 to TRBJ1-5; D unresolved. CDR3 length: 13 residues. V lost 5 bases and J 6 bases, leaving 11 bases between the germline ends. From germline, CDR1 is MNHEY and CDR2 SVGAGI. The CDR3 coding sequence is TGTGCCAGCAGTCGCGAAAACCCTCAGCCCCAGCATTTT. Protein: CASSRENPQPQHF.

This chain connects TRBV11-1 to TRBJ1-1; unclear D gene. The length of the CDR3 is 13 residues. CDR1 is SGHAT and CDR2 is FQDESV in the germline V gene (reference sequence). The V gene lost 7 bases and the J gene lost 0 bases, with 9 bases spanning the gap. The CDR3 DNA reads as TGTGCCAGCAACTCGGTCATGAACACTGAAGCTTTCTTT. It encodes CASNSVMNTEAFF.

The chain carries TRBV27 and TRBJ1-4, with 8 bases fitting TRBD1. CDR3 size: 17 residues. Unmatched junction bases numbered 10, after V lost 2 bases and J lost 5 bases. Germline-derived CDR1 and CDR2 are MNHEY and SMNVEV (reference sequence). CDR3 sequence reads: CASSLKPDRAENEKLFF. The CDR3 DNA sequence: TGTGCCAGCAGTTTAAAGCCGGACAGGGCCGAAAATGAAAAACTGTTTTTT.

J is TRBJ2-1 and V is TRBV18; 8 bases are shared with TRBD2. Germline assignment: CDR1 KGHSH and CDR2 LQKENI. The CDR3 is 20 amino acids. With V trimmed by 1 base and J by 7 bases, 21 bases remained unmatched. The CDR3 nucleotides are TGTGCCAGCTCACCACTGACAGGTTCCCGCCTTAGCGGGAATGGGAATGAGCAGTTCTTC. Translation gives CASSPLTGSRLSGNGNEQFF.

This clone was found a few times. CDR3 sequence reads: CASSPPGILNTGELFF. The CDR3 bases are TGTGCCAGCTCACCTCCCGGGATCCTAAACACCGGGGAGCTGTTTTTT. The chain is built from TRBV18 and TRBJ2-2; possible D gene TRBD2, 5 bases. Germline assignment: CDR1 KGHSH and CDR2 LQKENI. Trimming stripped 3 bases from V and 2 bases from J, with 13 bases between. This CDR3 region has 16 residues.

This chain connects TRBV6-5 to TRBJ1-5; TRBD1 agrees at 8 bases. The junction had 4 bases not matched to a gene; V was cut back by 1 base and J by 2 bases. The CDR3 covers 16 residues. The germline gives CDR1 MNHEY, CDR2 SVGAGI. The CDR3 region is CASSYFWGQGNQPQHF. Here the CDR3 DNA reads TGTGCCAGCAGTTACTTTTGGGGACAGGGCAATCAGCCCCAGCATTTT.

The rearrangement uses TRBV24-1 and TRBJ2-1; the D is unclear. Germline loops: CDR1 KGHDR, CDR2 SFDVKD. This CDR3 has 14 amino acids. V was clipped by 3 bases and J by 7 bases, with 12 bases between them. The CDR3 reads CATSDEHLGNEQFF. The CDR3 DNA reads TGTGCCACCAGTGATGAGCATCTTGGTAATGAGCAGTTCTTC.

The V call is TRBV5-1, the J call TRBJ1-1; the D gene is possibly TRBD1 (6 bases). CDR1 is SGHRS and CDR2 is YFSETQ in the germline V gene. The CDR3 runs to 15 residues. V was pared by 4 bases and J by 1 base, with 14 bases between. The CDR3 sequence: CASSPTDSRNTEAFF. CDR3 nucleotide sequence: TGCGCCAGCAGCCCCACGGACAGCCGGAACACTGAAGCTTTCTTT.

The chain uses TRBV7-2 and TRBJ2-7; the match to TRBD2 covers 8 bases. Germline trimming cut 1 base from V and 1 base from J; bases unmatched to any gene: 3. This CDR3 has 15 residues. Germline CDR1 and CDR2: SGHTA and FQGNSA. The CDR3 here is CASSLGGGGSYEQYF. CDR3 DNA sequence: TGTGCCAGCAGCTTAGGTGGCGGGGGGTCCTACGAGCAGTACTTC.